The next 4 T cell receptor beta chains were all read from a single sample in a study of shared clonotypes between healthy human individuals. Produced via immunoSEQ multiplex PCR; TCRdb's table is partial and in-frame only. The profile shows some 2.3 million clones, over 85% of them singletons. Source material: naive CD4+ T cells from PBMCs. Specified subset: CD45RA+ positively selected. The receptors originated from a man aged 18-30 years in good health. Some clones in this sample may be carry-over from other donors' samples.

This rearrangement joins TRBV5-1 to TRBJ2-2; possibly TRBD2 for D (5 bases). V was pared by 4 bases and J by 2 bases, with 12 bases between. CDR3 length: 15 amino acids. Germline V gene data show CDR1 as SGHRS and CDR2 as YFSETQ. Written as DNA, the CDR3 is TGCGCCAGCAGCCCACAAAGCGGCAACACCGGGGAGCTGTTTTTT. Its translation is CASSPQSGNTGELFF. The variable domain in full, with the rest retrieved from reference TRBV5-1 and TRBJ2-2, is KAGVTQTPRYLIKTRGQQVTLSCSPISGHRSVSWYQQTPGQGLQFLFEYFSETQRNKGNFPGRFSGRQFSNSRSEMNVSTLELGDSALYLCASSPQSGNTGELFFGEGSRLTVL.

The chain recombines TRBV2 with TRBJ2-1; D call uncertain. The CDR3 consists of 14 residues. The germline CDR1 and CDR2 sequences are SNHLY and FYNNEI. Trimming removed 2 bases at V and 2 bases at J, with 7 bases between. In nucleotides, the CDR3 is TGTGCCAGCAGTGAATACCAGGCCTACAATGAGCAGTTCTTC. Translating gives CASSEYQAYNEQFF. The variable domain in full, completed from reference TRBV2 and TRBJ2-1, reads EPEVTQTPSHQVTQMGQEVILRCVPISNHLYFYWYRQILGQKVEFLVSFYNNEISEKSEIFDDQFSVERPDGSNFTLKIRSTKLEDSAMYFCASSEYQAYNEQFFGPGTRLTVL.

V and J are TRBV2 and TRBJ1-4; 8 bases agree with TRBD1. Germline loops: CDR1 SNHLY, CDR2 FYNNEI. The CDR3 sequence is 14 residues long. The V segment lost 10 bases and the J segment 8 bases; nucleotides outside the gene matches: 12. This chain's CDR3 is CATSVQGEREKLFF. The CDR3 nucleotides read TGTGCCACTTCCGTACAGGGGGAGAGAGAAAAACTGTTTTTT.

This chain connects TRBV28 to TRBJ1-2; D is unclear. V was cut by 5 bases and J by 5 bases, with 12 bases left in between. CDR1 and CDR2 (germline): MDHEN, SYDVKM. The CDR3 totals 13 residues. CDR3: CASSSGRAYGYTF. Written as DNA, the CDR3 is TGTGCCAGCAGTAGCGGGCGGGCGTATGGCTACACCTTC.